Listed here is a single T cell receptor (beta chain). Its antigen remains undetermined. No clone much larger than this one lies a single base away; base qualities are absent. This sample was taken from a study of blood T cell repertoires in COVID-19 (dated by TCRdb to the early 2020s). About the full investigation: The collaborator samples originated in the United States, Italy and Spain and spanned the acute and convalescent phases of COVID-19. The prospective study material was composed of cDNA or gDNA derived from T cells, B-cell-depleted T cells, or PBMCs. Where available, HLA class I and class II types were taken from metadata supplied by the sample provider and were not determined by assay-based typing. The samples were drawn from the first 160 participants of the ongoing ImmuneRACE study and from about 1,200 subjects provided by 6 global collaborators. A de-identified subject ID, COVID-19 status, age in years and sex were almost always included in the sample metadata. The repertoires were made available in a free public database intended to serve as a resource for research on the immune response to SARS-CoV-2. Subjects who had been exposed to COVID-19, were actively infected with it, or had recovered from it provided the deeply sampled blood TCRbeta repertoires that made up the dataset. The study at large found these results: Clinical and demographic metadata were provided uncurated, with the amount varying by source and participant.

Based on the germline V gene, the CDR1 and CDR2 sequences are ENHRY and SYGVKD. From the cysteine through the phenylalanine, the CDR3 covers 15 amino acids. Left in the record is the CDR3 DNA by itself, 45 bases read in frame from the first base. The junction shows trimming of 10 bases on V and 0 bases on J, and the gene matches do not reach 8 bases of it. TCRbeta CDR3 regions were amplified from genomic DNA using the immunoSEQ Assay, a bias-controlled multiplex PCR. In the paper's pipeline: The number of nucleated cells in each sample was estimated by amplification of reference gene primers within the assay. To quantify the absolute abundance of each unique TCRbeta CDR3 rearrangement, sequence reads were collapsed and filtered. Productive Simpson clonality was computed per sample as the square root of Simpson's diversity index over productive rearrangements. Imported from immuneACCESS, the table was reduced by TCRdb to in-frame sequences with V and J called. These copies leave out some clones; in studies compared against another copy, an unresolved V gene accounts for under half, and the cause of the remainder is not known. V and J calls and clone size are given by that table; D and trimming were obtained from the DNA. In all, the sample holds 250,000 to 300,000 clones, and approximately 91% of those were seen once. 2% to 2.5% of the sample rests with the top ten.

Participants in the prospective study were enrolled through a virtual design, were aged roughly 18 to 100 years, and lived in fewer than 30 United States geographic areas. Cohort assignment in the prospective study relied on participant-reported clinical history from a screening survey and a study questionnaire. In the prospective study, mobile phlebotomists collected whole blood, serum and a nasopharyngeal or oropharyngeal swab from each participant. Over a 2-month period, participants in the prospective study had the option of providing additional blood draws and questionnaires. Before DNA extraction, blood samples from the prospective study were shipped at room temperature or frozen.

This sequence uses TRBV10-3 and TRBJ2-1, and TRBD2 aligns with 8 junction nucleotides. The sequencing input was PBMCs or T cells enriched from blood (not recorded which). This clonotype originated in a woman aged 40 to 49 with acute COVID-19. The CDR3 is CATNSGGSSYNEQFF. The bases are TGTGCCACGAACAGCGGGGGTAGCTCCTACAATGAGCAGTTCTTC.